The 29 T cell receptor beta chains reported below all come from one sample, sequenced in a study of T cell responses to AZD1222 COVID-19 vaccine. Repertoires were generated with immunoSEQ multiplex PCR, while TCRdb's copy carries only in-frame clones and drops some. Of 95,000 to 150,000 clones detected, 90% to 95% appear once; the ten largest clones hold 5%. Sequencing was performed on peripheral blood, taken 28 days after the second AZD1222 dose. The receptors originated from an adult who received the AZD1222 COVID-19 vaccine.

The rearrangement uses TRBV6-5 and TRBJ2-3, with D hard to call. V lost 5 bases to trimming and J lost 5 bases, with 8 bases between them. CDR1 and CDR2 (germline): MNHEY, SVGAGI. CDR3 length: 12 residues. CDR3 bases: TGTGCCAGCAGTCCCCTTGGAGATACGCAGTATTTT. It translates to CASSPLGDTQYF.

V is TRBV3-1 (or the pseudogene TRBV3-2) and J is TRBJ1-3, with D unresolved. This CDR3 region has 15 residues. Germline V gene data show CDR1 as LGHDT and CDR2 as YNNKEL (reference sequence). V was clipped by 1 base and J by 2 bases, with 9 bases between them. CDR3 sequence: CASSQAGSPGNTIYF. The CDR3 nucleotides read TGTGCCAGCAGCCAAGCAGGTAGTCCTGGAAACACCATATATTTT.

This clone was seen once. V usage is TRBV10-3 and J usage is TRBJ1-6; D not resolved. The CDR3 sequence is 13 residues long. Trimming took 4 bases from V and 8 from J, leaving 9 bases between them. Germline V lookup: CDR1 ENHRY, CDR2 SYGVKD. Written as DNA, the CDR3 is TGTGCCATCAGTGGGACCACCGATTCACCCCTCCACTTT. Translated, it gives CAISGTTDSPLHF.

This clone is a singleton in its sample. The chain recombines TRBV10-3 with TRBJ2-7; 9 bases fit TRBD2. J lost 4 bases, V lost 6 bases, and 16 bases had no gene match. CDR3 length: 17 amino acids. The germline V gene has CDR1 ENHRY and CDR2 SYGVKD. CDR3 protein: CAISHKQERGVGYEQYF. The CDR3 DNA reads TGTGCCATCAGCCACAAACAGGAGCGGGGGGTAGGGTACGAGCAGTACTTC.

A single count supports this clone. The CDR3: CASPLNGYAEAFF. For the CDR3, the DNA is TGTGCCAGCCCCCTGAACGGATATGCTGAAGCTTTCTTT. The V and J genes are TRBV28 and TRBJ1-1; no clear D. The CDR3 has 13 residues. CDR1 is MDHEN, CDR2 SYDVKM, per germline. Trimming left V 8 bases short and J 6 bases short, with 16 bases between.

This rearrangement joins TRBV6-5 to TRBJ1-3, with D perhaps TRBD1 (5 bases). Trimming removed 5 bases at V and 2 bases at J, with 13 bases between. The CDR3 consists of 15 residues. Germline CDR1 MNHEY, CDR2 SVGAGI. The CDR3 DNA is TGTGCCAGCAGTCGCGGGGGGACTGCTGGAAACACCATATATTTT. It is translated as CASSRGGTAGNTIYF.

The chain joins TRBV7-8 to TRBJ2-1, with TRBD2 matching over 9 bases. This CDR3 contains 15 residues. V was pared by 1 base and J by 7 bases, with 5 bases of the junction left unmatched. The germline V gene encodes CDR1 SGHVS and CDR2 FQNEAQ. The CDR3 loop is CASSLGIAGANEQFF. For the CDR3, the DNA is TGTGCCAGCAGCTTAGGGATAGCGGGGGCGAATGAGCAGTTCTTC.

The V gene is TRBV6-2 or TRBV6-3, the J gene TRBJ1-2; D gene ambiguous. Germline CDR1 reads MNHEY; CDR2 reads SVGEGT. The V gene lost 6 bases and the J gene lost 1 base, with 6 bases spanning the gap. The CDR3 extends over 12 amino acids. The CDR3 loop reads CASSPDNYGYTF. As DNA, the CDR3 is TGTGCCAGCAGCCCCGATAACTATGGCTACACCTTC.

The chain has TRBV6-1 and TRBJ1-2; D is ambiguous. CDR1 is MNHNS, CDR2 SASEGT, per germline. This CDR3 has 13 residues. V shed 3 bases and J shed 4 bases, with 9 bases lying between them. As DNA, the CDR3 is TGTGCCAGCAGTGATACGGGCGGCTATGGCTACACCTTC. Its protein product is CASSDTGGYGYTF.

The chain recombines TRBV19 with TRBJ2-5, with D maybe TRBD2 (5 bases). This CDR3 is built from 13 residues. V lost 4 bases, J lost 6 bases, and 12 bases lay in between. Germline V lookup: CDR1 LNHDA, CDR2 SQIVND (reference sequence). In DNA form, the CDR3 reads TGTGCCAGTAGTAGTCGGCCCGGGAAGACCCAGTACTTC. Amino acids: CASSSRPGKTQYF.

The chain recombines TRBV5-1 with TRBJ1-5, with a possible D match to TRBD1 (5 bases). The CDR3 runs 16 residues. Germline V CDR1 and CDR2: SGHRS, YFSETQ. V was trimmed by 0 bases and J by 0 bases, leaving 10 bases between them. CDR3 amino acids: CASSLGPGDSNQPQHF. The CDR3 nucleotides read TGCGCCAGCAGCTTGGGCCCGGGGGATAGCAATCAGCCCCAGCATTTT.

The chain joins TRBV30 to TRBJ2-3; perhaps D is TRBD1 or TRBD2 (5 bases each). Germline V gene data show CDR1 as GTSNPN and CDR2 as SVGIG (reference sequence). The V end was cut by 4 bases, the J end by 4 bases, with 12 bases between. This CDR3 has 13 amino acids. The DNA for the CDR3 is TGTGCCTGGACCCCCAGAGGGGCAGATACGCAGTATTTT. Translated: CAWTPRGADTQYF.

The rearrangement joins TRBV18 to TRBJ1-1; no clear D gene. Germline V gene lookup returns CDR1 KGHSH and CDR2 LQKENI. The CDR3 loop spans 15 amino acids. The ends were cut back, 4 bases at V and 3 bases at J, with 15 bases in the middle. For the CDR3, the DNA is TGTGCCAGCTCACTAACGTCCAACATGGACACTGAAGCTTTCTTT. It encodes CASSLTSNMDTEAFF.

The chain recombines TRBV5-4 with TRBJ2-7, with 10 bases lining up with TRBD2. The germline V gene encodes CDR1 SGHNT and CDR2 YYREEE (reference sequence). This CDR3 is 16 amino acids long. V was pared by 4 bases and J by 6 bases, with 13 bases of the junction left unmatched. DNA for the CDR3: TGTGCCAGCAGCGCGGGAGGGGCTAGCGGGAGTAGCGAGCAGTACTTC. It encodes CASSAGGASGSSEQYF.

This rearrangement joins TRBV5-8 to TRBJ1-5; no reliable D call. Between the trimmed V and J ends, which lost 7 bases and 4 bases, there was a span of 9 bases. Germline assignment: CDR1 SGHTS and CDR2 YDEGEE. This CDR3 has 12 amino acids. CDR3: CASGNVNQPQHF. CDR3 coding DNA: TGTGCCAGCGGTAACGTAAATCAGCCCCAGCATTTT.

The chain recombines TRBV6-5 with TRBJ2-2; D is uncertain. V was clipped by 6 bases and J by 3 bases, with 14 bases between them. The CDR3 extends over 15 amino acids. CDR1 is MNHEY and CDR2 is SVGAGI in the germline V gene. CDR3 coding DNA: TGTGCCAGCAGCCAGTCAACCCGGTACACCGGGGAGCTGTTTTTT. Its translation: CASSQSTRYTGELFF.

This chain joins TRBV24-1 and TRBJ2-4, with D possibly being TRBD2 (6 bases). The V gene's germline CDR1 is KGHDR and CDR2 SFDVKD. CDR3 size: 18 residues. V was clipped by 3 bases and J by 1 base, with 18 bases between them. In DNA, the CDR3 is TGTGCCACCAGTGATCCGAACATTCATGGGGGGGCCAAAAACATTCAGTACTTC. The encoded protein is CATSDPNIHGGAKNIQYF.

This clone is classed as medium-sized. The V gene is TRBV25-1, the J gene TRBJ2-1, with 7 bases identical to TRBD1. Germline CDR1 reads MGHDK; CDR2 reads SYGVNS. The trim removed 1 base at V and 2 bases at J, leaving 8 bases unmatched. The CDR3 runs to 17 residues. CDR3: CASSESSPTGTYNEQFF. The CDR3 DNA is TGTGCCAGCAGTGAATCTTCCCCGACAGGGACCTACAATGAGCAGTTCTTC.

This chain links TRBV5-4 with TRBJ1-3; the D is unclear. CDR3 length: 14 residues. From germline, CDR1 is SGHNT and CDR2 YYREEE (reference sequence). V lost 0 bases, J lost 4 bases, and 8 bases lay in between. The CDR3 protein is CASSLDPGGNTIYF. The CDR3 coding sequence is TGTGCCAGCAGCTTGGATCCTGGGGGAAACACCATATATTTT.

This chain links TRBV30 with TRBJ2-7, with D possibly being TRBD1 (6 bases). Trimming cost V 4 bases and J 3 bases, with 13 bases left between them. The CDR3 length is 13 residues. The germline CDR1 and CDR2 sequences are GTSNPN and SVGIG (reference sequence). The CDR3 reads CAWKAKGDYEQYF. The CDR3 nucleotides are TGTGCCTGGAAGGCTAAGGGGGACTACGAGCAGTACTTC.

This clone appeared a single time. In nucleotides, the CDR3 is TGCGCCAGTAGCACAGATTCCTACAATGAGCAGTTCTTC. This encodes CASSTDSYNEQFF. The chain couples TRBV5-1 to TRBJ2-1; D is undetermined. The germline V and J ends were trimmed by 8 bases and 1 base, with 10 bases remaining between them. The CDR3 totals 13 residues. The germline gives CDR1 SGHRS, CDR2 YFSETQ. Full variable domain (missing parts from reference TRBV5-1 and TRBJ2-1): KAGVTQTPRYLIKTRGQQVTLSCSPISGHRSVSWYQQTPGQGLQFLFEYFSETQRNKGNFPGRFSGRQFSNSRSEMNVSTLELGDSALYLCASSTDSYNEQFFGPGTRLTVL.

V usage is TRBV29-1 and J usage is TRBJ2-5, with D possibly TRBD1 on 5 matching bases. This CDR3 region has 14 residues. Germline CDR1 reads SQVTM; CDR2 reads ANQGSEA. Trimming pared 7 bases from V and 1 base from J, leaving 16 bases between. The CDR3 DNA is TGCAGCGCGTTGGACACCCCTTTCCAAGAGACCCAGTACTTC. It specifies CSALDTPFQETQYF.

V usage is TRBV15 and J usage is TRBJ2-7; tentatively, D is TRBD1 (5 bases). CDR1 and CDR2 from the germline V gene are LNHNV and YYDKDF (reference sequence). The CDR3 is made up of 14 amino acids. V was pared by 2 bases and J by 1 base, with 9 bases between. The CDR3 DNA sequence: TGTGCCACCAGCAGAAGGGGCAGTTCCTACGAGCAGTACTTC. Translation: CATSRRGSSYEQYF.

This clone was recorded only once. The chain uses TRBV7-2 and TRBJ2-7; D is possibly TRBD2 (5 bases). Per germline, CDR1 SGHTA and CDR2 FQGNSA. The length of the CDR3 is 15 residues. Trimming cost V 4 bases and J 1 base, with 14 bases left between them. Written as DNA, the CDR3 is TGTGCCAGCAGCTCAGAGGGATACCCGTCCTACGAGCAGTACTTC. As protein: CASSSEGYPSYEQYF.

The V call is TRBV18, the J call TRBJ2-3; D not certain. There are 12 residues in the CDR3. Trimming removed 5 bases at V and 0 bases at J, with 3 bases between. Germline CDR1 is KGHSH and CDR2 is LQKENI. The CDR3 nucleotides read TGTGCCAGCTCATCTAGCACAGATACGCAGTATTTT. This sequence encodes CASSSSTDTQYF.

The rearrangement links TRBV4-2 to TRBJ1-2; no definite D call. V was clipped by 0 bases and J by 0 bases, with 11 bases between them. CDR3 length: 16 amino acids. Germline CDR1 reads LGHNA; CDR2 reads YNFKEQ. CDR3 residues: CASSQDVAPSNYGYTF. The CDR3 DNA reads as TGTGCCAGCAGCCAAGACGTCGCTCCTTCTAACTATGGCTACACCTTC.

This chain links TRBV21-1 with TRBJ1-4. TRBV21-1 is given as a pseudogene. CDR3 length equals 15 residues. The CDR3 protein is CASSARPPANEKLFF. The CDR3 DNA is TGTGCCAGCAGCGCCCGCCCGCCCGCTAATGAAAAACTGTTTTTT.

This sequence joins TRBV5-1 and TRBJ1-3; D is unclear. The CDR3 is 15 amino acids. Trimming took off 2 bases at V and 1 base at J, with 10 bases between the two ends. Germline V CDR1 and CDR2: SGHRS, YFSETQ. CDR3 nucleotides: TGCGCCAGCAGCTTAGAGGGTAGTTCTGGAAACACCATATATTTT. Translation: CASSLEGSSGNTIYF.

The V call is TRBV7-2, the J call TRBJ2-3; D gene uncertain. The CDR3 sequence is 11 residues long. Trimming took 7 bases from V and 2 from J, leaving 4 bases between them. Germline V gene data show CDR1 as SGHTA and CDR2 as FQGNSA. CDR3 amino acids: CASTSTDTQYF. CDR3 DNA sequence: TGTGCCAGCACCTCCACAGATACGCAGTATTTT.